Reported below is one TCR beta chain. Its target is unknown. V shed 5 bases, J shed 5 bases, and the junction held 7 bases outside the gene matches. Germline V gives CDR1 MDHEN, CDR2 SYDVKM. The CDR3 spans 14 residues. These data come from a study of cytomegalovirus exposure and HLA in healthy donors. PCR amplification relied on 60 Vbeta primers (plus 13 Jbeta primers). Repertoires were generated with immunoSEQ multiplex PCR, while TCRdb's copy carries only in-frame clones and drops some. Of around 67,000 clones in the sample, 55% to 65% are singletons; the top ten hold around 3.1%. Findings of the study overall: In an earlier analysis, about 90% or about 30%: the productive usage of most TCR beta V segments.

This clonotype was obtained from a woman aged 45-59 years in good health and CMV-seronegative. Material for sequencing was PBMCs. The rearrangement uses TRBV28 and TRBJ2-5; 8 bases are shared with TRBD2. CDR3 protein: CASSLWTSLETQYF. The CDR3 DNA reads TGTGCCAGCAGTCTTTGGACTAGCCTGGAGACCCAGTACTTC.